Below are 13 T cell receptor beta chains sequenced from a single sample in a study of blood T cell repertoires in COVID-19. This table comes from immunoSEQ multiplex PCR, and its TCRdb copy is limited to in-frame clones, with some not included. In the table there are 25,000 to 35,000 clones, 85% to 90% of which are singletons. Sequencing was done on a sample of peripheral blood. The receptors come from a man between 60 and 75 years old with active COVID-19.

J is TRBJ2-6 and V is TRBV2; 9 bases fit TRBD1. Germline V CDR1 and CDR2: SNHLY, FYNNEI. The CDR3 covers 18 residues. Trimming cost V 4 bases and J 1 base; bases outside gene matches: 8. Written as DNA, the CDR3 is TGTGCCAGCAGTGTAGGACAGGGGTCTGGGTCTGGGGCCAACGTCCTGACTTTC. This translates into CASSVGQGSGSGANVLTF.

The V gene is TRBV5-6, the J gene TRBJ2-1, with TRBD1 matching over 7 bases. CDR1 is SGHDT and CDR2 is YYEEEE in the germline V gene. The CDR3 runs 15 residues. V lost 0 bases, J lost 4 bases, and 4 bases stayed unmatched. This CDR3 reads CASSLGAGGYNEQFF. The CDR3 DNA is TGTGCCAGCAGCTTGGGCGCAGGGGGTTACAATGAGCAGTTCTTC.

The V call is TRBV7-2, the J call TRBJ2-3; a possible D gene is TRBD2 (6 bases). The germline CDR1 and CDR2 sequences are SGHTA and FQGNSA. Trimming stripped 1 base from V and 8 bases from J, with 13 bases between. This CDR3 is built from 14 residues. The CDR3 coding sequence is TGTGCCAGCAGCTTAGGTGCTAGCGTGCTTACGCAGTATTTT. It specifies CASSLGASVLTQYF. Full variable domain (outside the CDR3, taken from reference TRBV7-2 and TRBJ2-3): GAGVSQSPSNKVTEKGKDVELRCDPISGHTALYWYRQSLGQGLEFLIYFQGNSAPDKSGLPSDRFSAERTGGSVSTLTIQRTQQEDSAVYLCASSLGASVLTQYFGPGTRLTVL.

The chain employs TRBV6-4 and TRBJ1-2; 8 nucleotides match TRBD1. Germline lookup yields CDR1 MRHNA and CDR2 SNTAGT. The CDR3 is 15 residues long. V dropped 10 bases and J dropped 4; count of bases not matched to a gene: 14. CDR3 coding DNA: TGTGCCAAGACCCCGGGACAGGCTCAATGCTATGGCTACACCTTC. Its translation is CAKTPGQAQCYGYTF.

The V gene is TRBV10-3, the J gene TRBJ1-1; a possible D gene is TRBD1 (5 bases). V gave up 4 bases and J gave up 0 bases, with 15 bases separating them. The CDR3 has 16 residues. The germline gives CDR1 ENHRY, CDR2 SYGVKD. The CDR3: CAISVGGSNMNTEAFF. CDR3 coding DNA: TGTGCCATCAGTGTCGGGGGGTCGAACATGAACACTGAAGCTTTCTTT.

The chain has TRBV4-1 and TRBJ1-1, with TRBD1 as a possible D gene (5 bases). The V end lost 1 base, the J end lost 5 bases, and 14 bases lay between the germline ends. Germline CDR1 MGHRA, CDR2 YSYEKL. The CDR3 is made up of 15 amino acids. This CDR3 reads CASSQAWRGRTEAFF. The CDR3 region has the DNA TGCGCCAGCAGCCAAGCCTGGAGGGGTCGGACTGAAGCTTTCTTT.

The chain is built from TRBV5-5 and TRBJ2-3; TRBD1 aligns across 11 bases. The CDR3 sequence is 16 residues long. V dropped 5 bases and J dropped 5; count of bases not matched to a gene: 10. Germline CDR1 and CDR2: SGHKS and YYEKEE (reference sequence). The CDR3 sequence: CASSYGTGGSRDTQYF. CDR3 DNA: TGTGCCAGCAGTTACGGGACAGGGGGATCAAGAGATACGCAGTATTTT.

In DNA form, the CDR3 reads TGTGCCAGCAGACTAGCGGGGGACACCGGGGAGCTGTTTTTT. Its protein is CASRLAGDTGELFF. The V call is TRBV6-4, the J call TRBJ2-2; 11 bases agree with TRBD2. Germline V lookup: CDR1 MRHNA, CDR2 SNTAGT. The CDR3 has 14 amino acids. J was trimmed by 3 bases and V by 6 bases; bases with no gene match: 0.

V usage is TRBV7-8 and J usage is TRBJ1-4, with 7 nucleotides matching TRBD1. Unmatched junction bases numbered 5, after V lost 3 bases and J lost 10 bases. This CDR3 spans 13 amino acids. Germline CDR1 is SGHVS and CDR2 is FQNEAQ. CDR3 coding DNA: TGTGCCAGCAGCTTGACAGGGTCTGGAAAACTGTTTTTT. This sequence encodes CASSLTGSGKLFF.

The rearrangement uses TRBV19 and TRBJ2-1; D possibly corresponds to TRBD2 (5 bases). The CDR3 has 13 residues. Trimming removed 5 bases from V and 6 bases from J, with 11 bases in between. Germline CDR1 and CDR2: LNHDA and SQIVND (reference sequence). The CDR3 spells CASSWLAGNEQFF. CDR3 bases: TGTGCCAGTAGTTGGCTAGCTGGCAATGAGCAGTTCTTC. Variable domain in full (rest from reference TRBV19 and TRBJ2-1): DGGITQSPKYLFRKEGQNVTLSCEQNLNHDAMYWYRQDPGQGLRLIYYSQIVNDFQKGDIAEGYSVSREKKESFPLTVTSAQKNPTAFYLCASSWLAGNEQFFGPGTRLTVL.

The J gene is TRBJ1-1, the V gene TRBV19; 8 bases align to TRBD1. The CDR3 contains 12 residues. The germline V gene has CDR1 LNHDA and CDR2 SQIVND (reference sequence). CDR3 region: CATGDRGTEAFF. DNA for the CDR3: TGTGCGACAGGGGATCGTGGCACTGAAGCTTTCTTT.

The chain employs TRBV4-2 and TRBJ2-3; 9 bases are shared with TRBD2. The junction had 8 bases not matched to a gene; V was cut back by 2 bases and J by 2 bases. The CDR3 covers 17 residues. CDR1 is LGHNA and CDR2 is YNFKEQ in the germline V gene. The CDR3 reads CASSQSLAGAFTDTQYF. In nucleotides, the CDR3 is TGTGCCAGCAGCCAATCTTTAGCGGGGGCCTTCACAGATACGCAGTATTTT.

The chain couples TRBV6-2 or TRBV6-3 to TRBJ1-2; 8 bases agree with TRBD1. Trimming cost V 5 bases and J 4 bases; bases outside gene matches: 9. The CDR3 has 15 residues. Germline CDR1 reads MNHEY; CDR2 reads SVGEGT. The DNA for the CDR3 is TGTGCCAGCAGTCCCCGGACAGGGAAGGCCTATGGCTACACCTTC. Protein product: CASSPRTGKAYGYTF.